This T cell receptor beta chain was observed in a study of identifying expanded T cells in peripheral blood. General study results and limits: Two-week clone count variance significantly increased as total template count grew. Differentially abundant clones: 0.95 to 1.5 between replicates, roughly 16 at around 14 days, less than 20 at four.

Profiled with immunoSEQ multiplex PCR; TCRdb holds only in-frame clones, not every one. The sample yields some 96,000 clones, approximately 89% seen once. Trimming cost V 5 bases and J 2 bases; bases outside gene matches: 8. CDR3 size: 15 residues. CDR1 is SGHTA and CDR2 is FQGNSA in the germline V gene. About this clone: Its antigen is currently unknown.

Healthy donors had no documented immune events, such as infections, while sampled. The receptor was derived from a person between 18 and 69 years old in good health. The chain has TRBV7-2 and TRBJ2-7; TRBD1 aligns across 8 bases. Sequenced material: blood. The CDR3 loop reads CASSLAGQGTYEQYF. In nucleotides, the CDR3 is TGTGCCAGCAGCCTCGCAGGACAGGGAACCTACGAGCAGTACTTC.